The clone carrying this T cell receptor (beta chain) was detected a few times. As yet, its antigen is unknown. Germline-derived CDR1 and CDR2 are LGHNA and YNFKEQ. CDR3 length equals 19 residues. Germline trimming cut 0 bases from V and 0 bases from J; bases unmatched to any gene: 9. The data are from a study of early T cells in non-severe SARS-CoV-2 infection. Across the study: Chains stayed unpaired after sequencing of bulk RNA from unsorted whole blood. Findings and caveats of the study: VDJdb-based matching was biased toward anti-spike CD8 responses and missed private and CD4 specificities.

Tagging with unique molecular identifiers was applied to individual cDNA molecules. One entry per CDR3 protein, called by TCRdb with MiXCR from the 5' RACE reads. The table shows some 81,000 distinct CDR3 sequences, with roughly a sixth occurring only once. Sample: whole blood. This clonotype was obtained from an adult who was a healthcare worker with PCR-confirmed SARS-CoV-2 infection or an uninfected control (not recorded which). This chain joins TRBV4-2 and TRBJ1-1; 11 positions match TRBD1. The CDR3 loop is CASSQEWDRTGGLNTEAFF. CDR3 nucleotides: TGTGCCAGCAGCCAAGAGTGGGACCGGACAGGGGGCCTGAACACTGAAGCTTTCTTT.